This entry is about one TCR beta chain. Its antigen is still unknown. TCR alpha and TCR beta cDNA libraries with sample barcodes and UMIs came from 5'RACE using constant-segment primers. Via MiXCR, TCRdb re-called the 5' RACE reads, giving one row per CDR3 protein. The sample includes hundreds of thousands of distinct CDR3 sequences, roughly 21% of them seen just once. The data were taken from a study of T-cell memory formation after mild COVID-19. General observations from the study: Memory from before infection featured some responding clones, which suggests cross-reactive memory joined. Specificity for SARS-CoV-2 was not confirmed among the second-wave clones peaking on day 37.

The CDR3 contains 13 residues. Germline V gene lookup returns CDR1 KGHSH and CDR2 LQKENI. Deletions cut 1 base from V and 9 bases from J, with 10 bases between. Specimen: PBMCs or a T cell subset sorted from them (not recorded which). The sequence came from an adult woman who had mild COVID-19 (a few samples of this study predate the infection). Cell type and time point are not known. The J gene is TRBJ2-1, the V gene TRBV18; D uncertain. CDR3 protein: CASSPLGEGEQFF. CDR3 nucleotide sequence: TGTGCCAGCTCACCACTTGGGGAAGGTGAGCAGTTCTTC.